The 24 T cell receptor beta chains below all came from one sample that was sequenced in a study of blood T cell repertoires in COVID-19. The table came from immunoSEQ multiplex PCR; TCRdb's copy has only in-frame clones and leaves some out. The table shows 110,000 or so clones, with around 84% occurring only once. Input material: peripheral blood. Receptors originate from a human donor in a cohort sampled during active COVID-19.

V usage is TRBV28 and J usage is TRBJ2-2; possibly TRBD2 for D (5 bases). CDR1 is MDHEN, CDR2 SYDVKM, per germline. CDR3 length: 14 residues. Trimming took off 7 bases at V and 6 bases at J, with 15 bases between the two ends. The CDR3 DNA reads TGTGCCAGCACCCCGGTTGTGCGGGCCGGGGAGCTGTTTTTT. Its translation is CASTPVVRAGELFF.

The rearrangement links TRBV7-8 to TRBJ1-5, with a possible D match to TRBD1 (5 bases). This CDR3 is 13 amino acids long. Germline-derived CDR1 and CDR2 are SGHVS and FQNEAQ. Deletions cut 7 bases from V and 7 bases from J, with 14 bases between. In nucleotides, the CDR3 is TGTGCCAGCAACTCTTCAGGGAGGCAGCCCCAGCATTTT. Amino acids: CASNSSGRQPQHF. Full variable domain (missing parts from reference TRBV7-8 and TRBJ1-5): GAGVSQSPRYKVAKRGQDVALRCDPISGHVSLFWYQQALGQGPEFLTYFQNEAQLDKSGLPSDRFFAERPEGSVSTLKIQRTQQEDSAVYLCASNSSGRQPQHFGDGTRLSIL.

The V call is TRBV11-3, the J call TRBJ2-7, with D possibly matching TRBD1 (6 bases). Between the trimmed V and J ends, which lost 5 bases and 5 bases, there was a span of 10 bases. This CDR3 is 12 amino acids long. Per the germline V gene, CDR1 is SGHNT and CDR2 is YENEEA. The CDR3 nucleotides are TGTGCCAGCAGCATCAGGGGTCACGAGCAGTACTTC. Its protein is CASSIRGHEQYF.

The V gene is TRBV5-1, the J gene TRBJ1-2; 8 bases are shared with TRBD1. V lost 4 bases, J lost 3 bases, and 5 bases stayed unmatched. This CDR3 is built from 14 residues. Germline CDR1 reads SGHRS; CDR2 reads YFSETQ. CDR3 sequence reads: CASSPDRGDYGYTF. The CDR3 coding sequence is TGCGCCAGCAGCCCCGACAGGGGAGACTATGGCTACACCTTC.

The CDR3 nucleotides are TGTGCCAGCAGCCAATCGCGACAGGGCTTCAATGAGCAGTTCTTC. This sequence encodes CASSQSRQGFNEQFF. The J gene is TRBJ2-1, the V gene TRBV16, with TRBD1 matching over 7 bases. This CDR3 spans 15 amino acids. V shed 0 bases, J shed 6 bases, and the junction held 5 bases outside the gene matches. Germline V gene sequence: CDR1 KGHSY, CDR2 FQNENV. The full variable domain, completed using reference TRBV16 and TRBJ2-1, is GEEVAQTPKHLVRGEGQKAKLYCAPIKGHSYVFWYQQVLKNEFKFLISFQNENVFDETGMPKERFSAKCLPNSPCSLEIQATKLEDSAVYFCASSQSRQGFNEQFFGPGTRLTVL.

The chain joins TRBV3-1 (or the pseudogene TRBV3-2) to TRBJ2-1; 16 nucleotides align to TRBD2. There are 20 residues in the CDR3. The V and J ends lost 1 base and 6 bases, in that order; junction bases with no gene match: 12. CDR1 is LGHDT and CDR2 is YNNKEL in the germline V gene (reference sequence). DNA for the CDR3: TGTGCCAGCAGCCAAGTTTCCGGGACTAGCGGGGGGGCCCTGGGCAATGAGCAGTTCTTC. This sequence encodes CASSQVSGTSGGALGNEQFF.

The chain has TRBV6-1 and TRBJ1-6; 9 bases are a match to TRBD1. The CDR3 loop spans 15 amino acids. V was clipped by 3 bases and J by 10 bases; unmatched bases: 7. CDR1 is MNHNS and CDR2 is SASEGT in the germline V gene. CDR3 sequence reads: CASSESRTGASPLHF. As DNA, the CDR3 is TGTGCCAGCAGTGAGAGTCGGACAGGGGCCTCACCCCTCCACTTT.

The chain employs TRBV5-1 and TRBJ2-5; possible D gene TRBD2, 5 bases. The V gene lost 0 bases and the J gene lost 1 base, with 10 bases spanning the gap. Germline CDR1 reads SGHRS; CDR2 reads YFSETQ. This CDR3 comprises 15 residues. The CDR3 loop is CASSLGVLAQETQYF. The CDR3, as DNA: TGCGCCAGCAGCTTGGGAGTTCTAGCCCAAGAGACCCAGTACTTC.

V gene TRBV6-4 combines with J gene TRBJ1-2, with 9 positions matching TRBD1. V trimming: 7 bases; J trimming: 5 bases; junction bases outside the gene matches: 11. CDR3 length: 15 residues. The germline CDR1 and CDR2 sequences are MRHNA and SNTAGT. The chain's CDR3 is CASTPATGGHYGYTF. In DNA, the CDR3 is TGTGCCAGCACGCCCGCGACAGGGGGACATTATGGCTACACCTTC.

This clone was picked up one time. The V call is TRBV28, the J call TRBJ1-1, with D unresolved. The CDR3 sequence is 14 residues long. V lost 6 bases, J lost 3 bases, and 14 bases lay in between. The germline gives CDR1 MDHEN, CDR2 SYDVKM. The CDR3, as DNA: TGTGCCAGCAGCCCGCCGTACGTAGACACTGAAGCTTTCTTT. Its protein is CASSPPYVDTEAFF. The complete variable domain, with remaining parts taken from reference TRBV28 and TRBJ1-1, reads DVKVTQSSRYLVKRTGEKVFLECVQDMDHENMFWYRQDPGLGLRLIYFSYDVKMKEKGDIPEGYSVSREKKERFSLILESASTNQTSMYLCASSPPYVDTEAFFGQGTRLTVV.

The rearrangement joins TRBV15 to TRBJ2-5; D not certain. CDR1 and CDR2 (germline): LNHNV, YYDKDF (reference sequence). The CDR3 contains 13 residues. Trimming took off 0 bases at V and 2 bases at J, with 4 bases between the two ends. In nucleotides, the CDR3 is TGTGCCACCAGCAGAGACAGGCAAGAGACCCAGTACTTC. Translation: CATSRDRQETQYF.

This clone was observed once. V gene TRBV19 combines with J gene TRBJ2-2; 9 nucleotides match TRBD1. The junction had 10 bases not matched to a gene; V was cut back by 8 bases and J by 6 bases. This CDR3 has 15 residues. Germline CDR1 reads LNHDA; CDR2 reads SQIVND (reference sequence). Here the CDR3 reads CASGPGQGDAGELFF. The CDR3 nucleotides are TGTGCCAGTGGACCGGGACAGGGTGACGCCGGGGAGCTGTTTTTT.

This clone came up once. The V gene is TRBV5-1, the J gene TRBJ1-4, with 8 bases aligning to TRBD1. The CDR3 spans 15 residues. V lost 0 bases to trimming and J lost 4 bases; unmatched junction nucleotides: 2. CDR1 and CDR2 from the germline V gene are SGHRS and YFSETQ. CDR3 protein: CASSLAGQDNEKLFF. DNA for the CDR3: TGCGCCAGCAGCTTGGCGGGACAGGATAATGAAAAACTGTTTTTT.

The chain links TRBV9 to TRBJ2-3, with a weak D call TRBD2 (6 bases). Per germline, CDR1 SGDLS and CDR2 YYNGEE. V was shortened by 3 bases and J by 1 base, with 15 bases between the two germline ends. This CDR3 region has 16 residues. The CDR3 bases are TGTGCCAGCAGCGGCGGGACGCAGCTAGGCACAGATACGCAGTATTTT. Its translation is CASSGGTQLGTDTQYF.

The J gene is TRBJ2-7, the V gene TRBV6-6, with TRBD2 matching over 8 bases. Trimming removed 5 bases from V and 0 bases from J; junction bases left unmatched: 6. Germline loops: CDR1 MNHNY, CDR2 SVGAGI (reference sequence). The CDR3 covers 15 residues. The CDR3 sequence: CASSPPGLGSYEQYF. In DNA, the CDR3 is TGTGCCAGCAGTCCACCGGGACTAGGCTCCTACGAGCAGTACTTC.

The gene calls are TRBV6-5 and TRBJ2-3, with TRBD2 identical over 8 bases. There are 14 residues in the CDR3. Germline CDR1 is MNHEY and CDR2 is SVGAGI. The V segment lost 2 bases and the J segment 6 bases; nucleotides outside the gene matches: 4. The DNA of the CDR3 is TGTGCCAGCAGTTACGGGACTAGGGCCGATACGCAGTATTTT. It translates to CASSYGTRADTQYF.

The rearrangement joins TRBV7-2 to TRBJ1-2; 8 bases are shared with TRBD1. This CDR3 region has 14 residues. Germline V CDR1 and CDR2: SGHTA, FQGNSA. The J segment lost 4 bases and the V segment lost 4 bases, leaving 5 bases of the junction unmatched. In DNA, the CDR3 is TGTGCCAGCAGCTCCAACAGGGGGGTCTATGGCTACACCTTC. Translation: CASSSNRGVYGYTF.

This chain connects TRBV3-1 (or the pseudogene TRBV3-2) to TRBJ2-4, with 15 bases that match TRBD2. The CDR3 has 16 residues. The germline CDR1 and CDR2 sequences are LGHDT and YNNKEL (reference sequence). Losses at the gene ends were 4 bases for V and 13 bases for J; bases not matched to a gene: 11. CDR3 amino acids: CASSPDRTSGGGRQYF. DNA for the CDR3: TGTGCCAGCAGCCCGGACAGGACTAGCGGGGGGGGAAGGCAGTACTTC.

This clone was seen a few times. CDR3 residues: CASSAGGNQPQHF. The CDR3, as DNA: TGTGCCAGCTCCGCGGGCGGCAATCAGCCCCAGCATTTT. This chain joins TRBV7-9 and TRBJ1-5; D is undetermined. CDR3 length equals 13 residues. The germline V gene encodes CDR1 SEHNR and CDR2 FQNEAQ (reference sequence). Trimming shortened V by 8 bases and J by 2 bases, and 10 bases separated the two germline ends.

The chain couples TRBV15 to TRBJ2-2; maybe TRBD1 (5 bases). Looked up from germline, CDR1 is LNHNV and CDR2 is YYDKDF (reference sequence). CDR3 length: 14 amino acids. Trimming left V 8 bases short and J 7 bases short, with 17 bases between. This chain's CDR3 is CATQTAIQVGELFF. The CDR3 bases are TGTGCCACCCAGACAGCAATTCAAGTCGGGGAGCTGTTTTTT.

This clone appeared once. The rearrangement links TRBV19 to TRBJ2-1; 8 bases are a match to TRBD1. J lost 0 bases, V lost 5 bases, and 6 bases had no gene match. The V gene's germline CDR1 is LNHDA and CDR2 SQIVND (reference sequence). The CDR3 is 16 residues long. In DNA form, the CDR3 reads TGTGCCAGTAGTGACGCCGGGACAGGCTCCTACAATGAGCAGTTCTTC. The encoded protein is CASSDAGTGSYNEQFF.

The rearrangement joins TRBV7-9 to TRBJ1-5, with 10 bases lining up with TRBD1. The CDR3 spans 16 residues. The V gene's germline CDR1 is SEHNR and CDR2 FQNEAQ (reference sequence). With 5 bases clipped from V and 5 bases from J, the junction kept 9 bases outside the gene matches. CDR3 bases: TGTGCCAGCAGCGAAAGGGACAGGGGTTACGATCAGCCCCAGCATTTT. Translation gives CASSERDRGYDQPQHF.

The V and J genes are TRBV5-6 and TRBJ2-3; possibly TRBD2 for D (6 bases). V was clipped by 4 bases and J by 1 base, with 16 bases between them. Germline V gene sequence: CDR1 SGHDT, CDR2 YYEEEE. The CDR3 has 16 residues. In nucleotides, the CDR3 is TGTGCCAGCAGCCCAAGACTAGGGATCGGCACAGATACGCAGTATTTT. This sequence encodes CASSPRLGIGTDTQYF. Full variable domain (outside the CDR3, taken from reference TRBV5-6 and TRBJ2-3): DAGVTQSPTHLIKTRGQQVTLRCSPKSGHDTVSWYQQALGQGPQFIFQYYEEEERQRGNFPDRFSGHQFPNYSSELNVNALLLGDSALYLCASSPRLGIGTDTQYFGPGTRLTVL.

The J gene is TRBJ1-6, the V gene TRBV6-5; no definite D call. The CDR3 is 12 amino acids. Germline CDR1 reads MNHEY; CDR2 reads SVGAGI. The V and J ends lost 9 bases and 10 bases respectively, with 13 bases between them. CDR3 sequence (DNA): TGTGCCAGTCGGGGTTGGGGATCACCCCTCCACTTT. Translated: CASRGWGSPLHF.